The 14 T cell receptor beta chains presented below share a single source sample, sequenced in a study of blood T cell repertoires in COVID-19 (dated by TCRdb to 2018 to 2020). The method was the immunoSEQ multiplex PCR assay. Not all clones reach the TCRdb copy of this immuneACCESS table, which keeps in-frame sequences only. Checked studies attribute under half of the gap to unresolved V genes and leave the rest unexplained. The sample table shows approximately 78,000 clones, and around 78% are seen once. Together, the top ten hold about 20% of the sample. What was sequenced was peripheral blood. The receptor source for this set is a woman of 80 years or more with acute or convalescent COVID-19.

The CDR3 region has the DNA TGTGCCATCAGGAACTCGGGCCGTGGGGGAGGACTAGCGGGAGGCCCGGGGTACGAGCAGTACTTC. This codes for CAIRNSGRGGGLAGGPGYEQYF. This rearrangement joins TRBV10-3 to TRBJ2-7; TRBD2 matches 14 bases. Trimming at V came to 6 bases and at J to 4 bases, leaving 26 bases not matched to a gene. Germline CDR1 is ENHRY and CDR2 is SYGVKD. This CDR3 is built from 22 residues.

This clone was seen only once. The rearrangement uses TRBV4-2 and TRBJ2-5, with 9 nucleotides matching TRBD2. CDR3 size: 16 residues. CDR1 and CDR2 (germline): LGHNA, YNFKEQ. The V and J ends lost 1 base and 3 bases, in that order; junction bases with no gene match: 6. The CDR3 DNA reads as TGTGCCAGCAGCCAAGGGGGCGGGGGGGCAGAAGAGACCCAGTACTTC. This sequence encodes CASSQGGGGAEETQYF.

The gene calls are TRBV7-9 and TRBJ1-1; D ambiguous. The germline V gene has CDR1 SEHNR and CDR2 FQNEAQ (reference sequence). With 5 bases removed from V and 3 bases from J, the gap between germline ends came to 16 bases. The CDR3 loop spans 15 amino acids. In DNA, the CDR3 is TGTGCCAGCAGCAACCCCCTCGGGTTTTACACTGAAGCTTTCTTT. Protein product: CASSNPLGFYTEAFF.

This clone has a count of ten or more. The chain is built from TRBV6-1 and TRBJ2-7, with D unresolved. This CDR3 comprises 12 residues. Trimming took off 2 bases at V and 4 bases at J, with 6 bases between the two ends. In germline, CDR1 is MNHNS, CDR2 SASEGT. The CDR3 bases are TGTGCCAGCAGTGAACGGTGGTACGAGCAGTACTTC. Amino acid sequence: CASSERWYEQYF.

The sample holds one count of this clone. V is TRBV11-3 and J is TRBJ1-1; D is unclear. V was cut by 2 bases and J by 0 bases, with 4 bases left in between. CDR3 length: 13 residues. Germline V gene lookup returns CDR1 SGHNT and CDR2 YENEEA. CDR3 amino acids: CASSLQMNTEAFF. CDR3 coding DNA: TGTGCCAGCAGCTTACAGATGAACACTGAAGCTTTCTTT.

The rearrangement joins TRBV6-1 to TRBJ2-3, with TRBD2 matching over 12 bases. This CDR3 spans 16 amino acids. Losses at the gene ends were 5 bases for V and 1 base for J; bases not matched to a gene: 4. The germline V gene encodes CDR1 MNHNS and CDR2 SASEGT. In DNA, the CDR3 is TGTGCCAGCAGTAAAGGACTAGCGGGACGCACAGATACGCAGTATTTT. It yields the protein CASSKGLAGRTDTQYF.

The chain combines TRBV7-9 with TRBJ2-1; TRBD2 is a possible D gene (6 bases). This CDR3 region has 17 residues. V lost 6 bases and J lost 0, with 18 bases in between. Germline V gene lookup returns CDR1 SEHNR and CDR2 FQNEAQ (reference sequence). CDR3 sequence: CASSRALAFSSYNEQFF. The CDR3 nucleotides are TGTGCCAGCAGTCGGGCTCTAGCGTTCAGCTCCTACAATGAGCAGTTCTTC.

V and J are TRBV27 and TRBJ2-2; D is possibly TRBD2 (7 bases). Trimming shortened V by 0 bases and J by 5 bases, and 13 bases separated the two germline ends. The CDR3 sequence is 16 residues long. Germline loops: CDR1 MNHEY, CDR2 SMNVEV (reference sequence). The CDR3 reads CASSLSGGGGTGELFF. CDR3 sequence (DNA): TGTGCCAGCAGTTTATCGGGAGGGGGGGGAACCGGGGAGCTGTTTTTT.

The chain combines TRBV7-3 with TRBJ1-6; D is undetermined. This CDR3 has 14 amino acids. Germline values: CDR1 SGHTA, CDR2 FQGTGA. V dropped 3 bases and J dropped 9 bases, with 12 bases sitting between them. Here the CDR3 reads CASSFGERASPLHF. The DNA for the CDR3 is TGTGCCAGCAGCTTCGGGGAACGGGCTTCACCCCTCCACTTT.

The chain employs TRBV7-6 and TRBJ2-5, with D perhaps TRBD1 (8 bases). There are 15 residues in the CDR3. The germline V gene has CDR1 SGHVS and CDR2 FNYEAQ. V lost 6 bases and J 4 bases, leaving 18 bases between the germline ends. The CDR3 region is CASRPATGGGETQYF. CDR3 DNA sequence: TGTGCCAGCAGACCCGCCACAGGGGGGGGAGAGACCCAGTACTTC.

CDR3 residues: CASSLGGGGTEAFF. The CDR3 region has the DNA TGTGCCAGCAGTTTGGGTGGGGGAGGTACTGAAGCTTTCTTT. The V gene is TRBV28, the J gene TRBJ1-1, with D possibly matching TRBD1 (5 bases). Between the trimmed V and J ends, which lost 3 bases and 5 bases, there was a span of 13 bases. Germline CDR1 MDHEN, CDR2 SYDVKM. The CDR3 has 14 residues.

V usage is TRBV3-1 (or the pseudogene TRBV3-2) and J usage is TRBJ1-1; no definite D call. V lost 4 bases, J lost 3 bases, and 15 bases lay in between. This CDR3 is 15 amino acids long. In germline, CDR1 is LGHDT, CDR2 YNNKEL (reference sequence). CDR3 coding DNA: TGTGCCAGCAGCCCCCGAGATAGAGATGACACTGAAGCTTTCTTT. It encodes CASSPRDRDDTEAFF.

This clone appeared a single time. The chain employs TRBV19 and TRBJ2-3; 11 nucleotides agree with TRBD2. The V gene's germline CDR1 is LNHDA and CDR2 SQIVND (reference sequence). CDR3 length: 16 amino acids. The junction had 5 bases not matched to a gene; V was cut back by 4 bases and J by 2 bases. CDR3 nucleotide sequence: TGTGCCAGTAGTAAGGGGACTAGCGGACCCACAGATACGCAGTATTTT. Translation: CASSKGTSGPTDTQYF.

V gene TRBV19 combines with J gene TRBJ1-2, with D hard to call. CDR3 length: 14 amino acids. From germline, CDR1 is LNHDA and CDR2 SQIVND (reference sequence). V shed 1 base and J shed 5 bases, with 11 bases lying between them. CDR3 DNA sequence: TGTGCCAGTAGTATAGCGCGGGTTGAATATGGCTACACCTTC. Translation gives CASSIARVEYGYTF.